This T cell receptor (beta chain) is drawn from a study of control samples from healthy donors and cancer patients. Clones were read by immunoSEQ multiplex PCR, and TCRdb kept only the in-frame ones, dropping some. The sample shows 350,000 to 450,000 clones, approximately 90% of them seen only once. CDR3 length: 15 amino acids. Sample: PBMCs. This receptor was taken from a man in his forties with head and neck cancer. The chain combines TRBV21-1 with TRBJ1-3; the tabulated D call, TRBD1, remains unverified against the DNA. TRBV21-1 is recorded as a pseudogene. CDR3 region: CASSKRDRAGNTIYF. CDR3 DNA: TGTGCCAGCAGCAAAAGGGACAGGGCTGGAAACACCATATATTTT.